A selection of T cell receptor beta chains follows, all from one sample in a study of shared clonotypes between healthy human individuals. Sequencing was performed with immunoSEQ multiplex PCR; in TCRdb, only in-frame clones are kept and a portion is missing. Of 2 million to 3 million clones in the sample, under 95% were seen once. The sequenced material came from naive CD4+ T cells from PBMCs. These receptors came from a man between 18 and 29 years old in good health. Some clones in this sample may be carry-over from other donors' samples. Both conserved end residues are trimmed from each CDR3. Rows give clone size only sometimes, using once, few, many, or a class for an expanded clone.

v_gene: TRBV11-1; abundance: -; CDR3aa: ASSLYNSGFYEQY
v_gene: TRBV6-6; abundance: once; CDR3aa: ASREYNTEAF
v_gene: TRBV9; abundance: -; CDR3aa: ASSFNSLNTEAF
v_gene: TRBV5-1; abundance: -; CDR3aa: ASWQAQVTDTQY
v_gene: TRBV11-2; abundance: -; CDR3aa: ASSALSNEQF
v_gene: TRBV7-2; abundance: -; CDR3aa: ASSSYEKLF
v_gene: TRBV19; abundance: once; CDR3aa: ATNAGSETQY
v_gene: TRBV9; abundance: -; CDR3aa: ASSVGTSGETQY
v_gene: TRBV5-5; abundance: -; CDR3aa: ASSLRGVPGPRSSYEQY
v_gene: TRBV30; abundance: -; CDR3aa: AWTQGGGINGNTIY
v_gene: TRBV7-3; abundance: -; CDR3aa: ASSWGRADTQY
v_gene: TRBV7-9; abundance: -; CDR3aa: ASSTMTGYSNQPQH
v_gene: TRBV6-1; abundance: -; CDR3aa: ASSRSGLADYEQY
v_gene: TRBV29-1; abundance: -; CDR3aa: SAGDGSSYEQY
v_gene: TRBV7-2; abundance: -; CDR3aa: ASSPARDRGYEQY
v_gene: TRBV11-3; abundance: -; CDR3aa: ASSYAGPGAKNIQY
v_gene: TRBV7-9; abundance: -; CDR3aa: ASSLEKSSYNEQF
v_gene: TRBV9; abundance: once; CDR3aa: ASSVGHQPGGYTGELF
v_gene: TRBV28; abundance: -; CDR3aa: ASRFTGAEAF
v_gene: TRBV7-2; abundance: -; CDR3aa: ASSLGGGYSYEQY
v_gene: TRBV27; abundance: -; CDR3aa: ASSLPTGGGYNEQF
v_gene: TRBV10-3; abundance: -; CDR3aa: AISPGGETQY
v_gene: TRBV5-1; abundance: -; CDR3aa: ASSSTRAGANVLT
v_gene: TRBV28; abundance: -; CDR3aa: ASSLWSDRGKQF
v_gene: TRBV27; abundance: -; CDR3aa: ASSLSLRYTGELF
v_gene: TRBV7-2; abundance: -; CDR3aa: ASSLAGGTRPTGELF
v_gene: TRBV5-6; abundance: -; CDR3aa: ASSFTDNYGYT
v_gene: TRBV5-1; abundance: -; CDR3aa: ASSPGQGTIYEQY
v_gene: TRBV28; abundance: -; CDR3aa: ASSGIGQMPTKQY
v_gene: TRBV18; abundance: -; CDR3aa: ASSLSYNPSGNTIY
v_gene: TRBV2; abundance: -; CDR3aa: ASREDRGWADTQY
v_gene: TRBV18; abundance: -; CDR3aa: ASSPGQGAEQY
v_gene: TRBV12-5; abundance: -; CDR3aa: ASGLSGTSGWTTGELF
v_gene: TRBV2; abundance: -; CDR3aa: ASSATSGAYNEQF
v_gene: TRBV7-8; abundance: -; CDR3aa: ASSPRRQGFQETQY
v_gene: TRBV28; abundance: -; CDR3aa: ASSLSSRGIEAF
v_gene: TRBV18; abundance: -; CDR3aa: ASSPTRGEQY
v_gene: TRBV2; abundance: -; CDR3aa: ASSVAGETGELF
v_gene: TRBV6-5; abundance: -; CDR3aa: ASSLTGGLLYEQY
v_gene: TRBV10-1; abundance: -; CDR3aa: ASSESGSNNEQF
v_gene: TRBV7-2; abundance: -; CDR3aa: ASSPDQGAGELF
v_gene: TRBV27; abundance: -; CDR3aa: AISFVEGQDKENEKLF
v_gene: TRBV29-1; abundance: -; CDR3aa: SVELLFGYT
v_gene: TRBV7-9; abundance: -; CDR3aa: ASSLAARETQY
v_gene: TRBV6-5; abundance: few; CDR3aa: ASSYSRETQY
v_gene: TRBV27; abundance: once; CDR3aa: ASSLISSGMYKQY
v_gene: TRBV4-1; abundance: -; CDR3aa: ASSQVQQISNQPQH
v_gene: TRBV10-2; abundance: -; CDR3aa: ASSERRSGANVLT
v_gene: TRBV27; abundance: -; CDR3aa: ASRTGNQPQH
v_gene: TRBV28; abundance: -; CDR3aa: AIGTSGSYNEQF
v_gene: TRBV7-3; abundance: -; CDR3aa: ASSLTSLNTEAF
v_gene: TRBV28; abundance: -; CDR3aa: ASHSLHGQF
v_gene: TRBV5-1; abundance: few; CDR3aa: ASRLFGQSNTEAF
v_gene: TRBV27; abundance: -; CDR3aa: ASSFVAVTGELF
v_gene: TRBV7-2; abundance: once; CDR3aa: ASSQRPGPKAF